This T cell receptor (beta chain) stems from a study of OX40 agonist ivuxolimab in advanced cancers. The germline gives CDR1 SNHLY, CDR2 FYNNEI. The CDR3 runs 15 residues. V lost 0 bases, J lost 1 base, and 7 bases lay in between. Using immunoSEQ multiplex PCR, the repertoire was profiled, and TCRdb retains in-frame clones only, with some absent. The profile shows approximately 68,000 clones, about nine tenths of them singletons. The sequences come from CD4+ or CD8+ T cells sorted from blood, collected in a trial of the OX40 agonist ivuxolimab. The chain joins TRBV2 to TRBJ1-5, with D unresolved. The receptor was derived from an adult with an advanced solid tumor such as melanoma, head and neck, liver or kidney cancer. The CDR3 DNA reads TGTGCCAGCAGTGAAGCGCGTCACAGCAATCAGCCCCAGCATTTT. Residues: CASSEARHSNQPQHF.